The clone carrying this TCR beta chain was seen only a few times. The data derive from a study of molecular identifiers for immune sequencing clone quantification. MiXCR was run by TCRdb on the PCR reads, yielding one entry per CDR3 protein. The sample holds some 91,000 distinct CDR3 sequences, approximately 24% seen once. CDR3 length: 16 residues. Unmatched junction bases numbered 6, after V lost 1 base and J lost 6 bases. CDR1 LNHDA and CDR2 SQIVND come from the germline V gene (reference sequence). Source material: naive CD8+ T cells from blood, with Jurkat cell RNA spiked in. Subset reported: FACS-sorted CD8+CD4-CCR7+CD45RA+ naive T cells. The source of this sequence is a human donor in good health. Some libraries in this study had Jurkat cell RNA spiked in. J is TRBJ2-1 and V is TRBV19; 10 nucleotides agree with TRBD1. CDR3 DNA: TGTGCCAGTAGTATAGGTTATGGGACAGGGGTCAATGAGCAGTTCTTC. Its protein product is CASSIGYGTGVNEQFF.